These 29 T cell receptor beta chains were all obtained from the same sample, sequenced in a study of T cells in Graves' hyperthyroidism and ophthalmopathy (dated by TCRdb to between 2018 and 2020). Library preparation used multiplex PCR. The sequencing machine was an Illumina HiSeq 2000. TCR beta CDR3 regions were amplified from RNA transcripts. For the first round of RT-PCR on the TCR CDR3, the HTBI primer set was used together with the Qiagen OneStep RT-PCR kit. TCRdb itself trimmed the public reads at Q25 with fastp, ran MiXCR and retained productive beta chains. One record per CDR3 amino acid sequence lists the most common genes and DNA. The sample profile shows around 440,000 distinct CDR3 sequences; approximately 14% of them were found once. Together, the top ten hold approximately 14% of the sample. Sequencing used blood. The receptors shown here come from a woman aged 18-30 years with Graves' hyperthyroidism.

This clonotype was seen repeatedly, ten times or more. The chain recombines TRBV11-3 with TRBJ2-2, with TRBD2 matching 10 bases. V trimming: 5 bases; J trimming: 4 bases; junction bases outside the gene matches: 7. Germline V gene lookup returns CDR1 SGHNT and CDR2 YENEEA. This CDR3 contains 16 residues. The CDR3 coding sequence is TGTGCCAGCAGCCGAGGACTAGCGGAGACCACCGGGGAGCTGTTTTTT. It codes for CASSRGLAETTGELFF.

There are many counts of this clonotype. The chain joins TRBV28 to TRBJ2-1; 8 bases line up with TRBD2. The length of the CDR3 is 14 residues. Per germline, CDR1 MDHEN and CDR2 SYDVKM. V was pared by 2 bases and J by 8 bases, with 5 bases of the junction left unmatched. CDR3 sequence: CASSLRTSLYEQFF. The CDR3, as DNA: TGTGCCAGCAGTTTAAGGACTAGCCTCTATGAGCAGTTCTTC.

This clonotype occurred many times. This rearrangement joins TRBV20-1 to TRBJ2-5; D is possibly TRBD2 (5 bases). There are 16 residues in the CDR3. Germline V gene lookup returns CDR1 DFQATT and CDR2 SNEGSKA (reference sequence). Trimming shortened V by 6 bases and J by 5 bases, and 25 bases separated the two germline ends. The CDR3 DNA follows: TGCAGTGCAACGGCGGGCCGCCGCGTGTTGAGGGAGACCCAGTACTTC. This codes for CSATAGRRVLRETQYF.

This clonotype was seen only a few times. The V gene is TRBV4-3, the J gene TRBJ2-5; D ambiguous. Germline CDR1 is LGHNA and CDR2 is YSLEER. The CDR3 runs 14 residues. Between the trimmed V and J ends, which lost 1 base and 2 bases, there was a span of 8 bases. The CDR3 is CASSQVREQETQYF. CDR3 nucleotide sequence: TGCGCCAGCAGCCAAGTAAGGGAACAAGAGACCCAGTACTTC.

This clonotype was observed many times. The rearrangement links TRBV7-8 to TRBJ2-1; TRBD2 agrees at 11 bases. CDR1 and CDR2 (germline): SGHVS, FQNEAQ. The CDR3 has 14 residues. Germline trimming cut 1 base from V and 8 bases from J; bases unmatched to any gene: 1. CDR3 DNA sequence: TGTGCCAGCAGCTTAGTAGCGGGAGGGGATGAGCAGTTCTTC. This translates into CASSLVAGGDEQFF. The variable domain in full, with the rest retrieved from reference TRBV7-8 and TRBJ2-1, is GAGVSQSPRYKVAKRGQDVALRCDPISGHVSLFWYQQALGQGPEFLTYFQNEAQLDKSGLPSDRFFAERPEGSVSTLKIQRTQQEDSAVYLCASSLVAGGDEQFFGPGTRLTVL.

This chain joins TRBV19 and TRBJ1-2; D unresolved. V was trimmed by 4 bases and J by 8 bases, leaving 17 bases between them. Germline CDR1 and CDR2: LNHDA and SQIVND (reference sequence). The CDR3 loop spans 14 amino acids. CDR3 in DNA: TGTGCCAGTAGTACAGACATCCTTCCGAGGGGCTACACCTTC. It translates to CASSTDILPRGYTF.

V is TRBV20-1 and J is TRBJ2-5; D might be TRBD2 (6 bases). CDR3 size: 12 residues. Germline V lookup: CDR1 DFQATT, CDR2 SNEGSKA (reference sequence). V dropped 7 bases and J dropped 2 bases, with 11 bases sitting between them. The CDR3 region has the DNA TGCAGTGAGCAGCGGGCACAAGAGACCCAGTACTTC. Its translation is CSEQRAQETQYF.

This clonotype came up many times. The J gene is TRBJ2-1, the V gene TRBV11-2, with D perhaps TRBD2 (6 bases). The germline V and J ends were trimmed by 5 bases and 3 bases, with 17 bases remaining between them. This CDR3 spans 16 amino acids. In germline, CDR1 is SGHAT, CDR2 FQNNGV. The CDR3 DNA is TGTGCCAGCAGCCGTTCTGCCGGGACTCGCTACAATGAGCAGTTCTTC. This gives the protein CASSRSAGTRYNEQFF.

A few counts support this clonotype. The chain is built from TRBV5-1 and TRBJ2-5, with D possibly matching TRBD1 (7 bases). Deletions cut 6 bases from V and 0 bases from J, with 15 bases between. Germline values: CDR1 SGHRS, CDR2 YFSETQ. The CDR3 is made up of 15 amino acids. CDR3 loop: CASTGGDSYQETQYF. The CDR3, as DNA: TGCGCCAGCACCGGCGGGGACAGTTACCAAGAGACCCAGTACTTC. Drawing the rest from reference TRBV5-1 and TRBJ2-5, the complete variable domain is KAGVTQTPRYLIKTRGQQVTLSCSPISGHRSVSWYQQTPGQGLQFLFEYFSETQRNKGNFPGRFSGRQFSNSRSEMNVSTLELGDSALYLCASTGGDSYQETQYFGPGTRLLVL.

In this sample, this clonotype turned up a few times. This sequence joins TRBV5-1 and TRBJ2-7; 11 bases fit TRBD1. Germline V CDR1 and CDR2: SGHRS, YFSETQ. This CDR3 spans 15 amino acids. Trimming at V came to 4 bases and at J to 4 bases, leaving 7 bases not matched to a gene. Here the CDR3 reads CASSIGQGATYEQYF. The DNA of the CDR3 is TGCGCCAGCAGCATCGGACAGGGGGCAACTTACGAGCAGTACTTC.

The chain combines TRBV20-1 with TRBJ2-1; 7 bases line up with TRBD2. Per germline, CDR1 DFQATT and CDR2 SNEGSKA (reference sequence). CDR3 length: 15 amino acids. V was pared by 3 bases and J by 2 bases, with 7 bases of the junction left unmatched. DNA for the CDR3: TGCAGTGCTAGGGTAGGACTAGATACCTACAATGAGCAGTTCTTC. Protein: CSARVGLDTYNEQFF.

V gene TRBV5-1 combines with J gene TRBJ1-2; TRBD1 matches 8 bases. J lost 7 bases, V lost 3 bases, and 11 bases had no gene match. Germline V gene data show CDR1 as SGHRS and CDR2 as YFSETQ. The CDR3 runs to 15 residues. CDR3 coding DNA: TGCGCCAGCAGCTGGAATCTCGGACAGGGCTCTGGCTACACCTTC. It yields the protein CASSWNLGQGSGYTF.

Only a few counts were recorded for this clonotype. The chain uses TRBV20-1 and TRBJ2-7; weak D call: TRBD2 (6 bases). Trimming stripped 6 bases from V and 3 bases from J, with 12 bases between. The germline CDR1 and CDR2 sequences are DFQATT and SNEGSKA (reference sequence). The CDR3 sequence is 12 residues long. CDR3 coding DNA: TGCAGTGCCCGGGGGTCAAACTACGAGCAGTACTTC. Amino acid sequence: CSARGSNYEQYF.

This clonotype came up many times. The rearrangement uses TRBV5-1 and TRBJ2-2; no definite D call. V lost 3 bases, J lost 3 bases, and 3 bases lay in between. The CDR3 has 12 amino acids. Germline loops: CDR1 SGHRS, CDR2 YFSETQ. DNA for the CDR3: TGCGCCAGCAGCTCACACACCGGGGAGCTGTTTTTT. Amino acids: CASSSHTGELFF.

This clonotype has ten or more counts. Here the CDR3 reads CASSPRTATNEKLFF. CDR3 nucleotide sequence: TGTGCCAGCAGTCCCCGGACAGCTACAAATGAAAAACTGTTTTTT. V is TRBV7-8 and J is TRBJ1-4; D may be TRBD1 (6 bases). The CDR3 length is 15 residues. Germline V CDR1 and CDR2: SGHVS, FQNEAQ. V lost 6 bases and J 5 bases, leaving 16 bases between the germline ends. Using reference TRBV7-8 and TRBJ1-4 for the parts outside the CDR3, the full variable domain is GAGVSQSPRYKVAKRGQDVALRCDPISGHVSLFWYQQALGQGPEFLTYFQNEAQLDKSGLPSDRFFAERPEGSVSTLKIQRTQQEDSAVYLCASSPRTATNEKLFFGSGTQLSVL.

The sample holds many counts of this clonotype. The chain combines TRBV2 with TRBJ2-7; maybe TRBD2 (5 bases). This CDR3 has 15 residues. V lost 5 bases to trimming and J lost 3 bases, with 17 bases between them. The germline V gene has CDR1 SNHLY and CDR2 FYNNEI. The CDR3: CASSPDYRKVYEQYF. Here the CDR3 DNA reads TGTGCCAGCAGTCCAGACTACCGGAAGGTCTACGAGCAGTACTTC.

This clonotype was seen at least ten times. The chain recombines TRBV6-2 or TRBV6-3 with TRBJ2-5; the match to TRBD2 covers 7 bases. The germline V gene has CDR1 MNHEY and CDR2 SVGEGT. CDR3 length equals 14 residues. Trimming cost V 4 bases and J 5 bases; bases outside gene matches: 7. This CDR3 is CASSSGLPAETQYF. The CDR3 coding sequence is TGTGCCAGCAGTTCGGGACTACCCGCGGAGACCCAGTACTTC.

The chain couples TRBV7-3 to TRBJ2-1; D is ambiguous. Trimming shortened V by 3 bases and J by 1 base, and 4 bases separated the two germline ends. The germline V gene has CDR1 SGHTA and CDR2 FQGTGA. This CDR3 has 13 residues. In DNA form, the CDR3 reads TGTGCCAGCAGCTTTACGTCCTACAATGAGCAGTTCTTC. Protein: CASSFTSYNEQFF.

This clonotype was seen more than once but under ten times. The chain combines TRBV18 with TRBJ1-1, with D perhaps matching TRBD1 (5 bases). CDR3 size: 18 residues. The germline V and J ends were trimmed by 3 bases and 4 bases, with 24 bases remaining between them. The germline gives CDR1 KGHSH, CDR2 LQKENI. The CDR3: CASSPKTGPYYELTEAFF. The CDR3, as DNA: TGTGCCAGCTCACCTAAGACGGGGCCGTACTATGAACTCACTGAAGCTTTCTTT.

This clonotype has only a few counts. The J gene is TRBJ1-5, the V gene TRBV6-2 or TRBV6-3; D is unresolved. The V gene's germline CDR1 is MNHEY and CDR2 SVGEGT. Trimming pared 0 bases from V and 9 bases from J, leaving 9 bases between. The CDR3 has 13 amino acids. DNA of the CDR3: TGTGCCAGCAGTTACTCGTTCGATCGGCCCCAGCATTTT. It encodes CASSYSFDRPQHF.

Many counts were recorded for this clonotype. The CDR3 protein is CASSRPGTRVFTPLHF. DNA for the CDR3: TGTGCCAGCTCACGGCCGGGGACGAGAGTTTTCACACCCCTCCACTTT. This chain connects TRBV18 to TRBJ1-6; D is possibly TRBD1 (5 bases). The V gene lost 4 bases and the J gene lost 11 bases, with 21 bases spanning the gap. The germline V gene encodes CDR1 KGHSH and CDR2 LQKENI. The CDR3 has 16 amino acids.

Turning to this clonotype: A read error is possible here, since a much larger clone lies one base away. The chain links TRBV15 to TRBJ2-3; weak D call: TRBD2 (6 bases). Germline V gene lookup returns CDR1 LNHNV and CDR2 YYDKDF (reference sequence). The V gene lost 5 bases and the J gene lost 0 bases, with 12 bases spanning the gap. This CDR3 has 15 residues. The CDR3 here is CATSDGRTSTDTQYF. The CDR3 nucleotides read TGTGCCACCAGCGACGGGAGAACTAGCACAGATACGCAGTATTTT.

This clonotype occurred many times. The rearrangement links TRBV28 to TRBJ1-5; weak D call: TRBD1 (5 bases). Germline V gives CDR1 MDHEN, CDR2 SYDVKM. The CDR3 extends over 16 amino acids. The V end was cut by 6 bases, the J end by 6 bases, with 21 bases between. CDR3 protein: CASSRLGEGAPQPQHF. DNA for the CDR3: TGTGCCAGCAGCCGCCTGGGGGAAGGTGCACCTCAGCCCCAGCATTTT.

This clonotype showed up many times. The V call is TRBV20-1, the J call TRBJ2-7; D remains unclear. Germline CDR1 is DFQATT and CDR2 is SNEGSKA (reference sequence). Trimming left V 2 bases short and J 2 bases short, with 16 bases between. CDR3 length equals 15 residues. The CDR3 loop is CSARQSVTGAYEQYF. As DNA, the CDR3 is TGCAGTGCTAGACAATCAGTTACCGGCGCCTACGAGCAGTACTTC.

The rearrangement uses TRBV6-1 and TRBJ1-2, with 7 bases that match TRBD1. The germline gives CDR1 MNHNS, CDR2 SASEGT. The CDR3 loop spans 13 amino acids. The J segment lost 4 bases and the V segment lost 6 bases, leaving 5 bases of the junction unmatched. The CDR3 here is CASRIQGGYGYTF. In nucleotides, the CDR3 is TGTGCCAGCAGGATTCAGGGGGGCTATGGCTACACCTTC.

The V gene is TRBV24-1, the J gene TRBJ2-7; no clear D. Germline loops: CDR1 KGHDR, CDR2 SFDVKD. CDR3 length: 15 amino acids. V was clipped by 4 bases and J by 6 bases, with 18 bases between them. The CDR3 region is CATSDRLTPSSEQYF. CDR3 DNA sequence: TGTGCCACCAGTGACCGCTTGACACCCTCCAGCGAGCAGTACTTC.

This clonotype was observed a few times. The V and J genes are TRBV28 and TRBJ1-2, with TRBD1 as a possible D gene (5 bases). CDR3 length equals 15 residues. Germline V gives CDR1 MDHEN, CDR2 SYDVKM. Trimming removed 5 bases at V and 2 bases at J, with 15 bases between. CDR3 amino acids: CASSPPGPRNYGYTF. The CDR3 DNA follows: TGTGCCAGCAGTCCACCGGGACCGAGGAACTATGGCTACACCTTC.

V usage is TRBV5-1 and J usage is TRBJ1-2, with 10 bases lining up with TRBD1. Germline CDR1 is SGHRS and CDR2 is YFSETQ. The junction had 6 bases not matched to a gene; V was cut back by 1 base and J by 3 bases. The length of the CDR3 is 16 residues. CDR3 sequence (DNA): TGCGCCAGCAGCTTGTTGGCGACAGGGGGCGACTATGGCTACACCTTC. This encodes CASSLLATGGDYGYTF.

Ten or more counts support this clonotype. This rearrangement joins TRBV3-1 to TRBJ1-4, with 9 bases that match TRBD1. The CDR3 is 14 residues long. The germline CDR1 and CDR2 sequences are LGHDT and YNNKEL (reference sequence). The J segment lost 7 bases and the V segment lost 1 base, leaving 1 base of the junction unmatched. Here the CDR3 DNA reads TGTGCCAGCAGCCAAGGACAGGGGGGTGAAAAACTGTTTTTT. Its protein product is CASSQGQGGEKLFF.